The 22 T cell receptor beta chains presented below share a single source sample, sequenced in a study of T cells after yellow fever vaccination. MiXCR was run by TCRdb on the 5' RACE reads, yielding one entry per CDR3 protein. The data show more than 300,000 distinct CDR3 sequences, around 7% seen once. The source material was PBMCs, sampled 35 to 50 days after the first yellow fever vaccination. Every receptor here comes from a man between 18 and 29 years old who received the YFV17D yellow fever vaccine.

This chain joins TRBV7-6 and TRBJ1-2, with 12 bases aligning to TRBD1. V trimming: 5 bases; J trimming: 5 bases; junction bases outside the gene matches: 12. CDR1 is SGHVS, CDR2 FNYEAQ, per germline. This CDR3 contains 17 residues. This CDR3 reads CASSPGTGGWGKYGYTF. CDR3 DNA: TGTGCCAGCAGCCCGGGGACAGGGGGCTGGGGGAAGTATGGCTACACCTTC.

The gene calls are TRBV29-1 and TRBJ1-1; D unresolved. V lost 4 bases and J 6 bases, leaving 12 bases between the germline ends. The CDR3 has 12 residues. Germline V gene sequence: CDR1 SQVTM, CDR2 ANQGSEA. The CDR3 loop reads CSVVEPGPEAFF. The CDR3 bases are TGCAGCGTTGTAGAACCAGGACCTGAAGCTTTCTTT.

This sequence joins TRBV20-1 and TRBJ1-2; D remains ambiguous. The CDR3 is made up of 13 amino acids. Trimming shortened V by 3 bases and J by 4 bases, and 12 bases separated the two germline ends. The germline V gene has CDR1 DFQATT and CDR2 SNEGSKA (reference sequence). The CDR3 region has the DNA TGCAGTGCTAGTTGGCAGGACCCCTATGGCTACACCTTC. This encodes CSASWQDPYGYTF.

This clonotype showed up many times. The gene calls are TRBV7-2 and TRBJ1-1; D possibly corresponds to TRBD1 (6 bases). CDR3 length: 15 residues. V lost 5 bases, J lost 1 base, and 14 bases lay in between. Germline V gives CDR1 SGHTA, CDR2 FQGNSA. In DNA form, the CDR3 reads TGTGCCAGCAGCCAGGGGTTATCAGGGAACACTGAAGCTTTCTTT. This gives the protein CASSQGLSGNTEAFF.

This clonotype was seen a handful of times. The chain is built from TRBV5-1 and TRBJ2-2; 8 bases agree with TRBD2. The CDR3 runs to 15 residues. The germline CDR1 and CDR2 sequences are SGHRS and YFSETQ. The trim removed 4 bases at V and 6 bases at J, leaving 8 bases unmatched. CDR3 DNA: TGCGCCAGCAGCACGGGACTAGTTGGAGCCGGGGAGCTGTTTTTT. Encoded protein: CASSTGLVGAGELFF.

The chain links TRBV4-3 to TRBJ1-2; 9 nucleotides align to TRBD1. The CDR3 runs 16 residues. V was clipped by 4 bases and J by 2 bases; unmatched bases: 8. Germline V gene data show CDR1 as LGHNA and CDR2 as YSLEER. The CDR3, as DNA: TGCGCCAGCAGCCTCGGATGGGACAGGGAAAACTATGGCTACACCTTC. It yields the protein CASSLGWDRENYGYTF.

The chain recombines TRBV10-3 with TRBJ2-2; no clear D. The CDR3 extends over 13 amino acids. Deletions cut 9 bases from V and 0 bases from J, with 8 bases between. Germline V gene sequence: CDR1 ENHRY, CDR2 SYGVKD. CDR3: CAITHTNTGELFF. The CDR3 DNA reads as TGTGCCATTACTCACACGAACACCGGGGAGCTGTTTTTT.

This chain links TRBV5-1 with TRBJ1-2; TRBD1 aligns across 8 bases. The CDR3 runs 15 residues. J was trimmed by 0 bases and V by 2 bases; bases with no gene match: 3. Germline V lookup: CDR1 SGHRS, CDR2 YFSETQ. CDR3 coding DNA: TGCGCCAGCAGCTTTTGGGACAGGACTAACTATGGCTACACCTTC. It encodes CASSFWDRTNYGYTF.

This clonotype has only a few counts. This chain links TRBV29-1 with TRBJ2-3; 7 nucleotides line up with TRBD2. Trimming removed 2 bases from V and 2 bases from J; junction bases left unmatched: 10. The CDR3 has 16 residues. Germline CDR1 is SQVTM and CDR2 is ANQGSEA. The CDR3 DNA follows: TGCAGCGTTGAAAGTTTGCCTAGCGGATCCACAGATACGCAGTATTTT. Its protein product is CSVESLPSGSTDTQYF.

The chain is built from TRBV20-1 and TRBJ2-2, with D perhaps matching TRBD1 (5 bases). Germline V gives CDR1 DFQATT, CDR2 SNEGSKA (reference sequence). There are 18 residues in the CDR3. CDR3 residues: CSVWGHRPGGPNTGELFF. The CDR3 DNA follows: TGCAGCGTCTGGGGCCACAGGCCGGGCGGACCGAACACCGGGGAGCTGTTTTTT.

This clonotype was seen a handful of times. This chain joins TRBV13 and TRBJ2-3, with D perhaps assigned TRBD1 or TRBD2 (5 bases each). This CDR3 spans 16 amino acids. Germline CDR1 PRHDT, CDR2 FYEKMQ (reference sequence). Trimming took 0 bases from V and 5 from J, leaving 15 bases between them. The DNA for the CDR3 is TGTGCCAGCAGCTTAGGCCCCCCAGGGACGGTAGATACGCAGTATTTT. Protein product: CASSLGPPGTVDTQYF.

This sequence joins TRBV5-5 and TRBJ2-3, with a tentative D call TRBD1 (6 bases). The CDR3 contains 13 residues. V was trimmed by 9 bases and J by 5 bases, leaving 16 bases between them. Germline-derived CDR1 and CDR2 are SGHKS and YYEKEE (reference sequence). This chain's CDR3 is CAIGQGLKDTQYF. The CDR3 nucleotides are TGTGCCATCGGCCAGGGGCTGAAAGATACGCAGTATTTT.

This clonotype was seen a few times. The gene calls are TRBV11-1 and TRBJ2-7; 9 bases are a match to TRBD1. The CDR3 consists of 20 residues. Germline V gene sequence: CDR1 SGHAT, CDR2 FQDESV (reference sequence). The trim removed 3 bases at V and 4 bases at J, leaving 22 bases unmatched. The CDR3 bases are TGTGCCAGCAGCTTCGGTCTTCCCGGGACAGGGACCCGGTCCCCTTACGAGCAGTACTTC. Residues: CASSFGLPGTGTRSPYEQYF.

CDR3 region: CAISESPGTGELFF. Written as DNA, the CDR3 is TGTGCCATCAGTGAGTCACCCGGAACCGGGGAGCTGTTTTTT. The chain combines TRBV10-3 with TRBJ2-2; D uncertain. This CDR3 spans 14 amino acids. Germline CDR1 is ENHRY and CDR2 is SYGVKD. The V gene lost 0 bases and the J gene lost 5 bases, with 7 bases spanning the gap.

The CDR3 sequence is CSALQGVNYGYTF. The CDR3 DNA is TGCAGTGCTTTACAGGGAGTTAACTATGGCTACACCTTC. The chain uses TRBV20-1 and TRBJ1-2; D possibly corresponds to TRBD1 (6 bases). V lost 5 bases and J 1 base, leaving 11 bases between the germline ends. The germline CDR1 and CDR2 sequences are DFQATT and SNEGSKA (reference sequence). The CDR3 is 13 residues long.

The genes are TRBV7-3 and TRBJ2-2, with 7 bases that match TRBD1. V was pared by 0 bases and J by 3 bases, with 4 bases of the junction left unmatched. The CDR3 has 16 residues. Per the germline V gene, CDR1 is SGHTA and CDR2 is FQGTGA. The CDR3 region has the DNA TGTGCCAGCAGCTTAACAATCAGGGGGTACACCGGGGAGCTGTTTTTT. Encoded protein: CASSLTIRGYTGELFF.

The CDR3 loop is CASTPDKVDPNTGELFF. DNA of the CDR3: TGTGCCAGTACCCCAGACAAAGTGGACCCGAACACCGGGGAGCTGTTTTTT. The chain joins TRBV19 to TRBJ2-2; D gene uncertain. Deletions cut 7 bases from V and 0 bases from J, with 18 bases between. CDR3 length: 17 residues. CDR1 LNHDA and CDR2 SQIVND come from the germline V gene (reference sequence).

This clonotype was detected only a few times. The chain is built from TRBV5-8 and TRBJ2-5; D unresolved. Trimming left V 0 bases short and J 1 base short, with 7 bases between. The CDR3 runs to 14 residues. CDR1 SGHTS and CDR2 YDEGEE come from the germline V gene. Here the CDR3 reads CASSLGQAQETQYF. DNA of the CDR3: TGTGCCAGCAGCTTGGGGCAGGCCCAAGAGACCCAGTACTTC.

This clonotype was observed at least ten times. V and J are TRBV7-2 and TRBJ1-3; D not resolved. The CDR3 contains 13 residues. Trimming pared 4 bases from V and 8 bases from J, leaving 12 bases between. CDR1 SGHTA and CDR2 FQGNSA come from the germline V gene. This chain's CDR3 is CASSSGLADTIYF. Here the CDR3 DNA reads TGTGCCAGCAGCTCCGGGCTAGCTGACACCATATATTTT.

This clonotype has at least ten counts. The CDR3 nucleotides read TGCGCCAGCAGCTCCGGGACGGAGCTCTATGGCTACACCTTC. It encodes CASSSGTELYGYTF. This rearrangement joins TRBV5-1 to TRBJ1-2; weak D call: TRBD1 (5 bases). Germline assignment: CDR1 SGHRS and CDR2 YFSETQ. V was clipped by 3 bases and J by 4 bases, with 13 bases between them. The CDR3 runs 14 residues.

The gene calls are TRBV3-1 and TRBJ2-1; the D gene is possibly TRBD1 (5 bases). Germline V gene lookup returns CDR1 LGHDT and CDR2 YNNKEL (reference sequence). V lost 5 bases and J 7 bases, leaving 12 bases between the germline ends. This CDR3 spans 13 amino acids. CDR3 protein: CASSSPGFNEQFF. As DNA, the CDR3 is TGTGCCAGCAGCTCGCCAGGGTTTAATGAGCAGTTCTTC.

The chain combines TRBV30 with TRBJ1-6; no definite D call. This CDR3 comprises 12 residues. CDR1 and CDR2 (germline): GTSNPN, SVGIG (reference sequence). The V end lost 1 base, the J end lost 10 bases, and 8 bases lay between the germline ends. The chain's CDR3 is CAWSDMGSPLHF. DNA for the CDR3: TGTGCCTGGAGTGATATGGGCTCACCCCTCCACTTT.